Listed here is a single T cell receptor (beta chain). The data were taken from a study of CD8 T cells in Susac syndrome. The CDR3 has 11 residues. Germline lookup yields CDR1 GTSNPN and CDR2 SVGIG (reference sequence). The V and J ends lost 3 bases and 5 bases respectively, with 5 bases between them. An input of roughly 0.45 to 1 ug of RNA was subjected to reverse transcription using random hexamers. It was immunoSEQ multiplex PCR that amplified TCR beta CDR3 across 54 Vbeta and 13 Jbeta. TCRdb ran MiXCR on the immunoSEQ multiplex PCR reads and lists one entry per CDR3 protein. Altogether almost 450,000 distinct CDR3 sequences are present, approximately 85% being singletons, with the ten largest covering around 0.12%. Negative magnetic isolation gave CD8+ and CD4+ cells; FACS enriched CD8+ TEMRA.

The specimen sequenced was CD8+ T cells from PBMCs. This TCR derives from a human donor with multiple sclerosis. V is TRBV30 and J is TRBJ2-1; unclear D gene. The CDR3 nucleotides read TGTGCCTGGAGCGAAAACAATGAGCAGTTCTTC. It yields the protein CAWSENNEQFF.